This T cell receptor beta chain was sequenced during a study of T cell responses to AZD1222 COVID-19 vaccine. In the case of this clone: Antigen specificity is unknown.

Whole-study results and caveats: Clonal diversity was possibly underestimated; the donors were predominantly white British and more often female. Of spike-specific TCRs, nearly half reportedly target regions left unmutated in variants. AZD1222 recipients seropositive at baseline numbered only five to seven.

TCRdb's copy holds only in-frame clones and misses some; the assay was immunoSEQ multiplex PCR. Of approximately 160,000 clones listed, around 92% were seen once; the top ten hold approximately 0.98%. Sequenced material: peripheral blood, taken 28 days after the second AZD1222 dose. This TCR derives from an adult who received the AZD1222 COVID-19 vaccine.

Written as DNA, the CDR3 is TGTGCCATCAGTGTGGACAGCTACTATGGCTACACCTTC. Its translation is CAISVDSYYGYTF. The chain has TRBV10-3 and TRBJ1-2, with D possibly being TRBD1 (6 bases). Trimming took off 4 bases at V and 3 bases at J, with 9 bases between the two ends. The germline gives CDR1 ENHRY, CDR2 SYGVKD. CDR3 size: 13 residues.